These T cell receptor beta chains were read from a single sample in a study of T-cell memory formation after mild COVID-19. TCRdb fed the 5' RACE reads into MiXCR, producing one record per CDR3 protein. Of approximately 290,000 distinct CDR3 sequences in the sample, around a sixth are singletons; the top ten hold 22%. Sample: PBMCs or a T cell subset sorted from them (not recorded which). These receptors originate from a man younger than 35 who had mild COVID-19 (a few samples of this study predate the infection). Cell type and time point are not known. CDR3s leave out the opening cysteine and the closing phenylalanine or tryptophan. Each record gives: V gene, J gene, D gene, CDR3 protein. The D gene is left open where the match is weak.

V: TRBV6-2/TRBV6-3; J: TRBJ2-1; D: NA; CDR3: ASSYSPTSAGHTTYNEQF
V: TRBV29-1; J: TRBJ2-7; D: NA; CDR3: SVEDRGKSYEQY
V: TRBV5-6; J: TRBJ2-7; D: NA; CDR3: ASSLEAGPGQGEQY
V: TRBV7-8; J: TRBJ2-1; D: NA; CDR3: ASSPSVFSYNEQF
V: TRBV3-1; J: TRBJ2-2; D: NA; CDR3: ASSQALGRVNTGELF
V: TRBV5-1; J: TRBJ2-1; D: NA; CDR3: ASSPPSWRSTYNEQF
V: TRBV15; J: TRBJ1-2; D: TRBD1; CDR3: ATSRDRRVTGHGYT
V: TRBV12-3/TRBV12-4; J: TRBJ2-2; D: NA; CDR3: ASRLTENTGELF
V: TRBV28; J: TRBJ2-5; D: NA; CDR3: ASIPESQETQY
V: TRBV2; J: TRBJ1-2; D: NA; CDR3: ASSDWLVVEYGYT
V: TRBV6-5; J: TRBJ2-1; D: NA; CDR3: ASSYSREKYNEQF
V: TRBV6-6; J: TRBJ1-4; D: TRBD1; CDR3: ASRDRDREEKLF
V: TRBV12-2; J: TRBJ2-1; D: NA; CDR3: ASRLCRDFSYNEQF
V: TRBV29-1; J: TRBJ1-1; D: NA; CDR3: SVGRQVNTEAF
V: TRBV20-1; J: TRBJ2-3; D: NA; CDR3: SARDPVSADLTLTDTQY
V: TRBV20-1; J: TRBJ2-4; D: NA; CDR3: SARDSSAKNIQY
V: TRBV29-1; J: TRBJ2-5; D: NA; CDR3: STQRGAEETQY
V: TRBV20-1; J: TRBJ1-6; D: NA; CDR3: SARDGALNSPLH
V: TRBV7-9; J: TRBJ1-5; D: TRBD1; CDR3: APPATGALNQPQH
V: TRBV7-2; J: TRBJ1-2; D: NA; CDR3: ASSSSGDGDGYT
V: TRBV14; J: TRBJ2-5; D: NA; CDR3: ASSRPWETQY
V: TRBV20-1; J: TRBJ2-3; D: NA; CDR3: SASVGTGTDTQY
V: TRBV7-9; J: TRBJ1-1; D: NA; CDR3: ASSFVGSTEAF
V: TRBV4-3; J: TRBJ1-3; D: NA; CDR3: ASSQEFSGPEAGNTIY
V: TRBV6-2/TRBV6-3; J: TRBJ1-1; D: TRBD1; CDR3: ASSRQGADTEAF
V: TRBV18; J: TRBJ1-4; D: NA; CDR3: ASSPGPGEKLF
V: TRBV5-1; J: TRBJ2-1; D: TRBD2; CDR3: ASSLGTTEVHEQF
V: TRBV7-9; J: TRBJ2-3; D: TRBD1; CDR3: ASSRPWDSSTDTQY
V: TRBV7-6; J: TRBJ2-5; D: NA; CDR3: ASSYFSSSQETQY